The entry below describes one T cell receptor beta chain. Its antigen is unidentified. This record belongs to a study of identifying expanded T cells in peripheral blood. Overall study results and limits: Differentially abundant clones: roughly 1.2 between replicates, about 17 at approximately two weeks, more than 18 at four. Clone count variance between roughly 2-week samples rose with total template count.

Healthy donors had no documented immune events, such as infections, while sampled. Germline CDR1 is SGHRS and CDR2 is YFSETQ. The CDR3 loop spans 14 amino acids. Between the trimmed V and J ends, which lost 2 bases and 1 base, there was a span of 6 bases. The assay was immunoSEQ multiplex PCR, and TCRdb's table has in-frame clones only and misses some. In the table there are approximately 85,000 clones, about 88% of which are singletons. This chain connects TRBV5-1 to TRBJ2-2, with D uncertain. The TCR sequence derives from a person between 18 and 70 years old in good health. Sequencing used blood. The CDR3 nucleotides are TGCGCCAGCAGCTTAGACAAGAACACCGGGGAGCTGTTTTTT. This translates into CASSLDKNTGELFF.